The 26 T cell receptor beta chains in this list originate from one sample, sequenced in a study of somatic mutations in cytotoxic T cells in rheumatoid arthritis. Sequencing used immunoSEQ multiplex PCR; TCRdb keeps in-frame clones, though not all of them. The data hold about 17,000 clones, with approximately 74% observed a single time. The sequencing input was CD8+ T cells sorted from blood. These receptors came from a man in his sixties in good health.

This clone showed up just once. This chain links TRBV4-2 with TRBJ2-2; TRBD2 aligns across 12 bases. The CDR3 spans 17 residues. Trimming removed 5 bases from V and 7 bases from J; junction bases left unmatched: 11. CDR1 and CDR2 (germline): LGHNA, YNFKEQ. Here the CDR3 reads CASSSDWLAGGFGELFF. The DNA for the CDR3 is TGTGCCAGCAGCTCAGACTGGCTAGCGGGAGGGTTCGGGGAGCTGTTTTTT.

The rearrangement joins TRBV5-1 to TRBJ2-7, with 7 bases matching TRBD1. The junction had 6 bases not matched to a gene; V was cut back by 5 bases and J by 4 bases. In germline, CDR1 is SGHRS, CDR2 YFSETQ. The length of the CDR3 is 13 residues. Here the CDR3 reads CASSPGTVYEQYF. In DNA form, the CDR3 reads TGCGCCAGCAGTCCCGGGACAGTTTACGAGCAGTACTTC.

V and J are TRBV7-9 and TRBJ2-1; 8 bases line up with TRBD2. Looked up from germline, CDR1 is SEHNR and CDR2 is FQNEAQ (reference sequence). This CDR3 contains 15 residues. The trim removed 5 bases at V and 3 bases at J, leaving 6 bases unmatched. The CDR3 spells CASSGAGTSYNEQFF. CDR3 coding DNA: TGTGCCAGCAGCGGCGCCGGGACTAGCTACAATGAGCAGTTCTTC.

The V gene is TRBV6-5, the J gene TRBJ2-7, with 7 bases fitting TRBD2. This CDR3 contains 15 residues. Germline lookup yields CDR1 MNHEY and CDR2 SVGAGI. V lost 2 bases, J lost 2 bases, and 6 bases stayed unmatched. The CDR3 DNA sequence: TGTGCCAGCAGTTACGGGGACTACCTAACCTACGAGCAGTACTTC. Encoded protein: CASSYGDYLTYEQYF.

The chain couples TRBV7-9 to TRBJ1-1; 10 positions match TRBD1. The CDR3 runs 12 residues. The trim removed 6 bases at V and 5 bases at J, leaving 0 bases unmatched. CDR1 is SEHNR, CDR2 FQNEAQ, per germline (reference sequence). This CDR3 is CASRGQGTEAFF. DNA of the CDR3: TGTGCCAGCAGGGGACAGGGGACTGAAGCTTTCTTT.

The chain is built from TRBV7-9 and TRBJ1-2; perhaps TRBD1 as D (5 bases). CDR1 is SEHNR, CDR2 FQNEAQ, per germline (reference sequence). Trimming took 1 base from V and 4 from J, leaving 13 bases between them. The CDR3 length is 15 residues. CDR3 protein: CASSLEQGFGYGYTF. The CDR3 DNA is TGTGCCAGCAGCTTAGAGCAGGGATTTGGCTATGGCTACACCTTC.

V and J are TRBV27 and TRBJ1-2; TRBD1 matches at 10 bases. Per germline, CDR1 MNHEY and CDR2 SMNVEV (reference sequence). This CDR3 is built from 15 residues. Trimming at V came to 5 bases and at J to 5 bases, leaving 8 bases not matched to a gene. Written as DNA, the CDR3 is TGTGCCAGCAGTCCCCCCCGGGACAGGGGATATGGCTACACCTTC. Translation gives CASSPPRDRGYGYTF.

The chain carries TRBV19 and TRBJ1-2; 8 bases are a match to TRBD1. CDR3 size: 16 residues. With 4 bases clipped from V and 4 bases from J, the junction kept 11 bases outside the gene matches. Germline V lookup: CDR1 LNHDA, CDR2 SQIVND (reference sequence). The CDR3 DNA is TGTGCCAGTAGTACCTCATTAGGACAGGGAACCTATGGCTACACCTTC. Its translation: CASSTSLGQGTYGYTF.

The V call is TRBV6-5, the J call TRBJ2-7, with TRBD1 identical over 8 bases. In germline, CDR1 is MNHEY, CDR2 SVGAGI. The CDR3 covers 15 residues. The trim removed 6 bases at V and 3 bases at J, leaving 10 bases unmatched. CDR3 residues: CASRLLGQGGYEQYF. The CDR3 bases are TGTGCCAGCAGGCTCCTCGGACAGGGCGGCTACGAGCAGTACTTC.

The chain recombines TRBV29-1 with TRBJ1-2; D gene ambiguous. CDR1 and CDR2 (germline): SQVTM, ANQGSEA. This CDR3 region has 13 residues. V was shortened by 5 bases and J by 3 bases, with 13 bases between the two germline ends. CDR3 coding DNA: TGCAGCGTTCCCTCACAGCCTTACTATGGCTACACCTTC. This encodes CSVPSQPYYGYTF.

As regards this clone: This CDR3 fails to terminate in the conserved phenylalanine or tryptophan, so it likely reflects a read error. V and J are TRBV27 and TRBJ2-7; D is unclear. The CDR3 sequence is 14 residues long. V dropped 0 bases and J dropped 0 bases, with 6 bases sitting between them. Germline V CDR1 and CDR2: MNHEY, SMNVEV (reference sequence). CDR3 in DNA: TGTGCCAGCAGTTTATCACAGAGCTCCTACGAGCAGTACCTC. Translation gives CASSLSQSSYEQYL.

With regard to this clone: The sample holds other DNA sequences that translate to the same CDR3. The chain has TRBV11-3 and TRBJ2-1, with D perhaps matching TRBD2 (5 bases). Trimming shortened V by 3 bases and J by 5 bases, and 17 bases separated the two germline ends. The length of the CDR3 is 16 residues. Germline CDR1 SGHNT, CDR2 YENEEA. This chain's CDR3 is CASSLEAGIGDNEQFF. CDR3 sequence (DNA): TGTGCCAGCAGCTTGGAGGCCGGGATAGGTGACAATGAGCAGTTCTTC.

The CDR3 region has the DNA TGTGCCAGCAGCCCACTAGCTGAGGTCCATGAGCAGTTCTTC. It encodes CASSPLAEVHEQFF. The chain links TRBV6-1 to TRBJ2-1; a weak D match, TRBD2 (6 bases). The ends were cut back, 6 bases at V and 8 bases at J, with 17 bases in the middle. The CDR3 contains 14 residues. Germline CDR1 reads MNHNS; CDR2 reads SASEGT.

This clone has a handful of counts. The chain employs TRBV7-9 and TRBJ2-4, with 9 bases that match TRBD1. The length of the CDR3 is 14 residues. Germline assignment: CDR1 SEHNR and CDR2 FQNEAQ (reference sequence). The junction had 1 base not matched to a gene; V was cut back by 2 bases and J by 5 bases. The CDR3 DNA reads TGTGCCAGCAGCTTATGGGACAGGGAAAACATTCAGTACTTC. As protein: CASSLWDRENIQYF.

This clone came up a few times. This rearrangement joins TRBV6-5 to TRBJ2-7; D possibly corresponds to TRBD2 (5 bases). The CDR3 is made up of 12 amino acids. CDR1 and CDR2 (germline): MNHEY, SVGAGI. The V gene lost 5 bases and the J gene lost 3 bases, with 8 bases spanning the gap. CDR3 residues: CASSPRGYEQYF. DNA of the CDR3: TGTGCCAGCAGTCCCCGGGGCTACGAGCAGTACTTC.

J is TRBJ1-2 and V is TRBV7-9, with 7 bases matching TRBD1. CDR3 length: 15 amino acids. V was pared by 5 bases and J by 8 bases, with 14 bases of the junction left unmatched. CDR1 and CDR2 from the germline V gene are SEHNR and FQNEAQ (reference sequence). CDR3 loop: CASSTRTGPIQGYTF. CDR3 DNA: TGTGCCAGCAGCACCCGGACAGGCCCGATTCAGGGCTACACCTTC.

The rearrangement links TRBV5-1 to TRBJ2-7, with 8 bases matching TRBD2. Germline V gene data show CDR1 as SGHRS and CDR2 as YFSETQ. J gave up 3 bases and V 4 bases, and 6 bases lay outside the gene matches. The length of the CDR3 is 14 residues. Here the CDR3 reads CASSLSTSGYEQYF. In DNA form, the CDR3 reads TGCGCCAGCAGCCTCTCCACTAGCGGCTACGAGCAGTACTTC.

The chain recombines TRBV4-1 with TRBJ2-7; 10 positions agree with TRBD2. This CDR3 is 16 amino acids long. CDR1 MGHRA and CDR2 YSYEKL come from the germline V gene. The V segment lost 4 bases and the J segment 1 base; nucleotides outside the gene matches: 7. In DNA form, the CDR3 reads TGCGCCAGCAGCCTCCAAGTAGCGGGAGGTTCCTACGAGCAGTACTTC. Translation gives CASSLQVAGGSYEQYF.

This clone was counted only a few times. The CDR3 is CASSLGQGSGYTF. For the CDR3, the DNA is TGTGCCAGCAGTCTAGGACAGGGTTCTGGCTACACCTTC. The V call is TRBV6-5, the J call TRBJ1-2, with 8 bases fitting TRBD1. V lost 5 bases, J lost 7 bases, and 6 bases stayed unmatched. The CDR3 has 13 amino acids. Germline V CDR1 and CDR2: MNHEY, SVGAGI.

CDR3 residues: CASSLDGQGVQETQYF. The CDR3 DNA reads as TGTGCCAGCAGCTTGGACGGACAGGGGGTCCAAGAGACCCAGTACTTC. The rearrangement uses TRBV5-6 and TRBJ2-5; 10 nucleotides align to TRBD1. The CDR3 has 16 residues. Germline V lookup: CDR1 SGHDT, CDR2 YYEEEE. Germline trimming cut 0 bases from V and 1 base from J; bases unmatched to any gene: 3.

This clone was seen just once. This chain connects TRBV7-9 to TRBJ1-6; D is unclear. Germline-derived CDR1 and CDR2 are SEHNR and FQNEAQ (reference sequence). Between the trimmed V and J ends, which lost 5 bases and 7 bases, there was a span of 18 bases. There are 16 residues in the CDR3. The DNA of the CDR3 is TGTGCCAGCAGCCCGCGATGGAGGGTAGGAAATTCACCCCTCCACTTT. Its translation: CASSPRWRVGNSPLHF.

The chain carries TRBV27 and TRBJ1-5; the D is unclear. The CDR3 covers 13 residues. The V and J ends lost 4 bases and 1 base respectively, with 5 bases between them. The germline V gene has CDR1 MNHEY and CDR2 SMNVEV (reference sequence). The CDR3 loop reads CASSSGSNQPQHF. The DNA for the CDR3 is TGTGCCAGCAGTTCGGGGAGCAATCAGCCCCAGCATTTT.

This clone was seen once. V is TRBV23-1 and J is TRBJ1-6; 7 bases align to TRBD1. TRBV23-1 is assigned to the ORF class and has an uncertain function. CDR3 length: 14 amino acids. V shed 2 bases, J shed 8 bases, and the junction held 3 bases outside the gene matches. The CDR3 DNA reads TGCGCCAGCAGTCAAAACAGGGGCCATTCACCCCTCCACTTT. Translated, it gives CASSQNRGHSPLHF.

V is TRBV7-6 and J is TRBJ2-1, with TRBD2 identical over 8 bases. The V and J ends lost 5 bases and 5 bases, in that order; junction bases with no gene match: 8. Germline loops: CDR1 SGHVS, CDR2 FNYEAQ. The CDR3 is 15 amino acids. The CDR3 nucleotides are TGTGCCAGCAGCCCGGGGACTAGTTCCCACAATGAGCAGTTCTTC. Protein: CASSPGTSSHNEQFF.

The chain is built from TRBV9 and TRBJ2-1, with 11 bases matching TRBD2. Germline trimming cut 4 bases from V and 7 bases from J; bases unmatched to any gene: 7. Germline loops: CDR1 SGDLS, CDR2 YYNGEE. The CDR3 length is 15 residues. The DNA of the CDR3 is TGTGCCAGCAGCCATAGCGGGAGGGCCCATAATGAGCAGTTCTTC. It yields the protein CASSHSGRAHNEQFF.

The chain employs TRBV7-8 and TRBJ2-3; perhaps TRBD2 as D (5 bases). Looked up from germline, CDR1 is SGHVS and CDR2 is FQNEAQ. The V and J ends lost 2 bases and 1 base respectively, with 10 bases between them. This CDR3 has 15 amino acids. As DNA, the CDR3 is TGTGCCAGCAGCTTAACCACTAGGGGCACAGATACGCAGTATTTT. This codes for CASSLTTRGTDTQYF.